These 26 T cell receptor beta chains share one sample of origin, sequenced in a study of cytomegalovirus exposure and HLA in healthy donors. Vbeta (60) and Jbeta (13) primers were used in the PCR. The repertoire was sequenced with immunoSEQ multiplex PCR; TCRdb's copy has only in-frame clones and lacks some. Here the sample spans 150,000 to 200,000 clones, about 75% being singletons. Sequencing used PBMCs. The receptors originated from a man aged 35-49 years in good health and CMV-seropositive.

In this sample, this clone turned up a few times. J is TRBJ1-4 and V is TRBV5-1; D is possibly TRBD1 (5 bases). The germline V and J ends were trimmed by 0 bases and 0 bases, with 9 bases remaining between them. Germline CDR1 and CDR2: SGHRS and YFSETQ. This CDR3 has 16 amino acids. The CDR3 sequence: CASSLARAATNEKLFF. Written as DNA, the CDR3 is TGCGCCAGCAGCTTGGCCAGGGCAGCAACTAATGAAAAACTGTTTTTT.

In DNA, the CDR3 is TGTGCCACCCGACAGGGGGACTACGAGCAGTACTTC. Its translation is CATRQGDYEQYF. The chain joins TRBV19 to TRBJ2-5; 9 bases fit TRBD1. Matching the DNA end better, TRBJ2-7 makes the J call doubtful. The CDR3 contains 12 residues. Germline CDR1 and CDR2: LNHDA and SQIVND (reference sequence).

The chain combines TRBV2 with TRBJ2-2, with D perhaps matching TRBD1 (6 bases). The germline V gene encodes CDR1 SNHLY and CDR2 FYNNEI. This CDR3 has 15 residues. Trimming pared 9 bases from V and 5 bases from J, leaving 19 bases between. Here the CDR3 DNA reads TGTGCCAGTCATTACAGGGAGTCAGCAACCGGGGAGCTGTTTTTT. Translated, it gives CASHYRESATGELFF. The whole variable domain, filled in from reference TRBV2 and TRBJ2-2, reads EPEVTQTPSHQVTQMGQEVILRCVPISNHLYFYWYRQILGQKVEFLVSFYNNEISEKSEIFDDQFSVERPDGSNFTLKIRSTKLEDSAMYFCASHYRESATGELFFGEGSRLTVL.

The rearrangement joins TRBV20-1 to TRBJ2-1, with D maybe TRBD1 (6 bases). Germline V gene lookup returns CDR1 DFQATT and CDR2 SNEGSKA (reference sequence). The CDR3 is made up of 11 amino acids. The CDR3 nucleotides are TGCAGCGCAGGGGTATACAATGAGCAGTTCTTC. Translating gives CSAGVYNEQFF.

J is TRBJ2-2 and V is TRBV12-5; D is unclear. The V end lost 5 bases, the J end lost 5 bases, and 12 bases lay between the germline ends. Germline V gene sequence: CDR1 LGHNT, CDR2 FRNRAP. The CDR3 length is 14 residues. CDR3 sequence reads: CASGNVRSTGELFF. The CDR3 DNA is TGTGCTAGTGGTAATGTGCGTTCTACCGGGGAGCTGTTTTTT.

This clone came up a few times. This CDR3 is CASSEGRGSKNIQYF. Here the CDR3 DNA reads TGTGCCAGCAGCGAGGGCAGGGGGAGTAAAAACATTCAGTACTTC. The genes are TRBV9 and TRBJ2-4; TRBD1 matches at 7 bases. CDR1 and CDR2 from the germline V gene are SGDLS and YYNGEE. V was clipped by 3 bases and J by 4 bases; unmatched bases: 7. This CDR3 comprises 15 residues.

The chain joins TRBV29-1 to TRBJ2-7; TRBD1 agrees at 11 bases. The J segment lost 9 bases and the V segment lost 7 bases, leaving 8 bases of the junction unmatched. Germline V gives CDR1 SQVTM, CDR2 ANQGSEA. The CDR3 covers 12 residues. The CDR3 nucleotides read TGCAGCGCGGGGGGGACAGGGGGGTGGCAGTACTTC. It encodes CSAGGTGGWQYF.

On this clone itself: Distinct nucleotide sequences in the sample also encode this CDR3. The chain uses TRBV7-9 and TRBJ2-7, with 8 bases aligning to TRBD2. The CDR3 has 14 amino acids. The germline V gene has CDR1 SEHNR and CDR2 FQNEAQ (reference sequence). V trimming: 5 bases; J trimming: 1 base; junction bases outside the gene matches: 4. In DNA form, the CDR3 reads TGTGCCAGCAGCCCCGGACTAGCATCCTACGAGCAGTACTTC. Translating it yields CASSPGLASYEQYF.

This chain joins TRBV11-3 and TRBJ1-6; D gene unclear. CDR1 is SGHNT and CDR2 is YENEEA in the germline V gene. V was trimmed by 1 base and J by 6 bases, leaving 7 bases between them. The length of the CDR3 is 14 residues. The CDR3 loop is CASSLGAGNSPLHF. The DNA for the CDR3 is TGTGCCAGCAGCTTAGGGGCAGGTAATTCACCCCTCCACTTT.

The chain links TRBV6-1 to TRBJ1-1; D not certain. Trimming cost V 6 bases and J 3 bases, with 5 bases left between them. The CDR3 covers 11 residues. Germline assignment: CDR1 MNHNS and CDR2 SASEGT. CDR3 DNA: TGTGCCAGCAGCCTGTACACTGAAGCTTTCTTT. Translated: CASSLYTEAFF.

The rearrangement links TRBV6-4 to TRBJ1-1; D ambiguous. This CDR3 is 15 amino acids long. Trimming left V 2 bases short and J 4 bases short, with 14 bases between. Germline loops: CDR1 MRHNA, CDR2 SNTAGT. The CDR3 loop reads CASSDPRAGITEAFF. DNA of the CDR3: TGTGCCAGCAGTGACCCCCGAGCGGGAATCACTGAAGCTTTCTTT.

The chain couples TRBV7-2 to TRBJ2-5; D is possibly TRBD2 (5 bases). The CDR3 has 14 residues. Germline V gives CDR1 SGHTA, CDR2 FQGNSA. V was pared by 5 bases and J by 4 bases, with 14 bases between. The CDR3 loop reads CASSPGLFRETQYF. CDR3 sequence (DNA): TGTGCCAGCAGCCCTGGACTCTTTCGAGAGACCCAGTACTTC.

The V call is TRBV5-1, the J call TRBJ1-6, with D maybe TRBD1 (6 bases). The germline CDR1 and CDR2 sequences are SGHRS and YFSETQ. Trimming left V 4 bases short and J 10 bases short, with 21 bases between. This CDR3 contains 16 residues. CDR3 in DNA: TGCGCCAGCAGCACTCAGGCAGGGGACCTTGGCTCACCCCTCCACTTT. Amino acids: CASSTQAGDLGSPLHF.

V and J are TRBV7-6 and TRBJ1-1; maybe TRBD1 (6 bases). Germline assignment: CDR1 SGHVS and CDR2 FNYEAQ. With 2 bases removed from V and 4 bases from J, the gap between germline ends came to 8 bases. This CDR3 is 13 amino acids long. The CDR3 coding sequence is TGTGCCAGCAGCTTACAGGGGAGCACTGAAGCTTTCTTT. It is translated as CASSLQGSTEAFF.

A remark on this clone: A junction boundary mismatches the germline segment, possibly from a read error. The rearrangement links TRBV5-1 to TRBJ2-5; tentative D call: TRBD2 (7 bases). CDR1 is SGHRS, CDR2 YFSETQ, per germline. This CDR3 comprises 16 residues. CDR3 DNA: TGCGTCAGCAGCTTGGGAAGGGGGGGCGGACCAGAGACCCAGTACTTC. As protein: CVSSLGRGGGPETQYF.

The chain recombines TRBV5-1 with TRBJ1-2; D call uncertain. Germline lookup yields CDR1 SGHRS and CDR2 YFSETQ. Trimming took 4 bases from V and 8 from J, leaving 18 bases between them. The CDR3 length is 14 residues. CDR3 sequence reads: CASSPGSYSPGYTF. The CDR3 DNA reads TGCGCCAGCAGCCCGGGATCCTATTCCCCCGGCTACACCTTC.

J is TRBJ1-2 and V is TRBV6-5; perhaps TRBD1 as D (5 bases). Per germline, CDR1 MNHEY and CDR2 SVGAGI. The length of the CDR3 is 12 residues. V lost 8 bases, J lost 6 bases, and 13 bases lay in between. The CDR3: CASYTSRDGYTF. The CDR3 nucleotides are TGTGCCAGCTATACTTCCAGGGATGGCTACACCTTC.

The chain's CDR3 is CASTTGGASWNEQFF. The CDR3 DNA reads TGTGCCAGCACAACAGGGGGCGCGTCATGGAATGAGCAGTTCTTC. V and J are TRBV2 and TRBJ2-1; 9 bases fit TRBD1. The ends lost 7 bases at V and 7 bases at J; junction bases unmatched: 11. Germline values: CDR1 SNHLY, CDR2 FYNNEI. The CDR3 is 15 residues long.

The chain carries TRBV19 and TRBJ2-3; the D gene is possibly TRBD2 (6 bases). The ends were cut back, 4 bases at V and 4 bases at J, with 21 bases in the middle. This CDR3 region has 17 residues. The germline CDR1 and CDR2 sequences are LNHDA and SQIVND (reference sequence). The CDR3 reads CASSKGLSKYLADTQYF. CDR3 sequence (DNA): TGTGCCAGTAGTAAGGGACTCTCCAAGTACCTCGCAGATACGCAGTATTTT.

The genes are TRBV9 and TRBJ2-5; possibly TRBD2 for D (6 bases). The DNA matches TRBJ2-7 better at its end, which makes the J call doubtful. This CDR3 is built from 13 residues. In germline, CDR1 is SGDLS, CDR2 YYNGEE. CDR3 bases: TGTGCCAGCAGCGGTGGAGGGTCCGGCGAGCAGTACTTC. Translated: CASSGGGSGEQYF.

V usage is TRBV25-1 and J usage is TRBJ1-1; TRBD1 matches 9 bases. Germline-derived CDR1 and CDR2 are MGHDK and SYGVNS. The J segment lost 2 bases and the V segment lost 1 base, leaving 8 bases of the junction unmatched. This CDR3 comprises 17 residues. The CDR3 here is CASSEWGQGGSNTEAFF. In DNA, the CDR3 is TGTGCCAGCAGTGAATGGGGACAGGGCGGGAGCAACACTGAAGCTTTCTTT.

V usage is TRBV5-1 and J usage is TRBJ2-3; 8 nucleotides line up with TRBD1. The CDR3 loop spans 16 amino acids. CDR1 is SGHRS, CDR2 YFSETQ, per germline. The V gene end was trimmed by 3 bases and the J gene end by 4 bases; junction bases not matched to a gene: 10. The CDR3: CASSSQGAVAPDTQYF. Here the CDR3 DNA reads TGCGCCAGCAGCTCCCAGGGGGCCGTAGCTCCAGATACGCAGTATTTT.

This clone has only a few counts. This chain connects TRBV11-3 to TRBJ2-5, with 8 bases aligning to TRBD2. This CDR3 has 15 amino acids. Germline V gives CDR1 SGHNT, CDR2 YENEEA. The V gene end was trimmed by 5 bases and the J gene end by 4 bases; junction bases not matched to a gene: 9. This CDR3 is CASSPHAGGGETQYF. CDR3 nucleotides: TGTGCCAGCAGCCCCCACGCGGGAGGCGGAGAGACCCAGTACTTC.

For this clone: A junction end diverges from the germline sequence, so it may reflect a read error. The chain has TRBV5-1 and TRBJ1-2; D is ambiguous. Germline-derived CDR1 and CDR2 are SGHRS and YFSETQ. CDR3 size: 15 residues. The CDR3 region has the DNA TGCGCCAGCAGCTTGGGATTCGGAACTAACTATGGCCACACCTTC. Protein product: CASSLGFGTNYGHTF.

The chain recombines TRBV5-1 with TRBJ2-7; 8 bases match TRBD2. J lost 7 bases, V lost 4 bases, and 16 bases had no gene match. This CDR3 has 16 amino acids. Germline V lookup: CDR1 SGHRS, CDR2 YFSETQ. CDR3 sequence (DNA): TGCGCCAGCAGCCCTCCGGGGGGAGCGGGAGCGTGGGAGCAGTACTTC. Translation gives CASSPPGGAGAWEQYF. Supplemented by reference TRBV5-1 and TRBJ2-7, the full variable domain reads KAGVTQTPRYLIKTRGQQVTLSCSPISGHRSVSWYQQTPGQGLQFLFEYFSETQRNKGNFPGRFSGRQFSNSRSEMNVSTLELGDSALYLCASSPPGGAGAWEQYFGPGTRLTVT.

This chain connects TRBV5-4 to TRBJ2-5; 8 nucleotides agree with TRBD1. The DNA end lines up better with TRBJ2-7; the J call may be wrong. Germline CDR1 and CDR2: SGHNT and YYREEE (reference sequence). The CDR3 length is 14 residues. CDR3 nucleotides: TGTGCCAGCAGCCCGTGGACAGGGAAGGACGAGCAGTACTTC. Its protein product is CASSPWTGKDEQYF.